A selection of T cell receptor beta chains follows, all from one sample in a study of blood T cell repertoires in COVID-19. Profiled with immunoSEQ multiplex PCR; TCRdb holds only in-frame clones, not every one. Among around 55,000 clones listed, 75% to 95% were seen once. Sequencing used peripheral blood. All receptors derive from a man aged 35-49 years with acute or convalescent COVID-19. Each CDR3 is given with its conserved first and last residue. D genes are given only for firm matches.

TRBJ1-1 | TRBD1 | TRBV7-2 | CASSLGQGGNTEAFF | TGTGCCAGCAGCTTAGGACAGGGCGGGAACACTGAAGCTTTCTTT
TRBJ1-1 | NA | TRBV2 | CASTGFFYTEAFF | TGTGCCAGCACGGGATTTTTTTACACTGAAGCTTTCTTT
TRBJ2-3 | TRBD2 | TRBV24-1 | CATSDPSGSTTDTQYF | TGTGCCACCAGTGATCCTAGCGGGAGCACCACAGATACGCAGTATTTT
TRBJ1-4 | NA | TRBV30 | CAWSKGGAANEKLFF | TGTGCCTGGAGTAAGGGGGGGGCGGCTAATGAAAAACTGTTTTTT
TRBJ2-1 | NA | TRBV19 | CASSIQTSGNNEQFF | TGTGCCAGTAGTATACAGACTAGTGGTAACAATGAGCAGTTCTTC
TRBJ2-5 | NA | TRBV5-1 | CASTSGQGQETQYF | TGCGCCAGCACCTCAGGGCAGGGTCAAGAGACCCAGTACTTC
TRBJ2-5 | TRBD2 | TRBV23-1 | CVCSSGPRQTQYF | TGCGTATGCTCTAGCGGCCCACGGCAGACCCAGTACTTC
TRBJ1-1 | TRBD1 | TRBV6-5 | CASRHPDRGLAKAFF | TGTGCCAGCAGACACCCGGACAGGGGGCTGGCTAAAGCTTTCTTT
TRBJ1-1 | NA | TRBV3-1/TRBV3-2 | CASSQLEHVRKNTEAFF | TGTGCCAGCAGCCAGCTCGAACACGTCAGGAAGAACACTGAAGCTTTCTTT
TRBJ2-7 | TRBD2 | TRBV29-1 | CSVEDLWGTSGSYEQYF | TGCAGCGTTGAAGATCTGTGGGGAACTAGCGGCTCCTACGAGCAGTACTTC
TRBJ2-2 | NA | TRBV6-5 | CAHTGGAGSTGELFF | TGTGCCCACACTGGGGGGGCAGGGAGCACCGGGGAGCTGTTTTTT
TRBJ2-4 | NA | TRBV30 | CAWSRRSKNIQYF | TGTGCCTGGAGCCGGAGATCCAAAAACATTCAGTACTTC
TRBJ2-2 | TRBD1 | TRBV28 | CASMTGQLNTGELFF | TGTGCCAGCATGACGGGACAGCTGAACACCGGGGAGCTGTTTTTT
TRBJ2-2 | NA | TRBV5-1 | CASSSGLLGDTGELFF | TGCGCCAGCAGCTCGGGACTCTTGGGGGACACCGGGGAGCTGTTTTTT
TRBJ1-1 | TRBD1 | TRBV12-3/TRBV12-4 | CASRGQGDTEAFF | TGTGCCAGCAGGGGACAGGGAGACACTGAAGCTTTCTTT
TRBJ1-3 | NA | TRBV5-5 | CASSLGGPSERNTIYF | TGTGCCAGCAGCTTGGGTGGGCCCTCTGAGAGAAACACCATATATTTT
TRBJ1-2 | TRBD1 | TRBV20-1 | CSARDRDGYTF | TGCAGTGCTCGGGACAGGGACGGCTACACCTTC